Following are 21 T cell receptor beta chains from one sample sequenced in a study of blood T cell repertoires in COVID-19. Generated by immunoSEQ multiplex PCR, the TCRdb table keeps only in-frame clones and is missing some. The data show around 380,000 clones, approximately 77% seen once. Sequenced: peripheral blood. All receptors derive from a human donor with acute or convalescent COVID-19. The donor label of this sample is uncertain.

The chain uses TRBV4-1 and TRBJ2-7; possibly TRBD2 for D (5 bases). The CDR3 loop spans 16 amino acids. The V gene lost 7 bases and the J gene lost 0 bases, with 19 bases spanning the gap. Germline V CDR1 and CDR2: MGHRA, YSYEKL. In DNA, the CDR3 is TGCGCCAGCACGAATTCAATGAGGGCGGCCTCCTACGAGCAGTACTTC. It yields the protein CASTNSMRAASYEQYF.

The chain joins TRBV20-1 to TRBJ1-2; no clear D gene. CDR1 is DFQATT, CDR2 SNEGSKA, per germline (reference sequence). This CDR3 has 11 amino acids. With 7 bases removed from V and 8 bases from J, the gap between germline ends came to 14 bases. CDR3 loop: CSVQRRAGYTF. The DNA of the CDR3 is TGCAGTGTCCAACGGAGAGCGGGCTACACCTTC.

This rearrangement joins TRBV5-6 to TRBJ1-5; D is uncertain. The ends were cut back, 0 bases at V and 5 bases at J, with 18 bases in the middle. This CDR3 contains 17 residues. The germline V gene has CDR1 SGHDT and CDR2 YYEEEE. CDR3 in amino acids: CASSLAGGTQLDQPQHF. The CDR3 DNA reads as TGTGCCAGCAGCTTGGCCGGCGGCACCCAACTCGATCAGCCCCAGCATTTT.

This clone has more than one count but fewer than ten. This chain connects TRBV4-1 to TRBJ1-2, with 7 bases fitting TRBD1. With V trimmed by 0 bases and J by 3 bases, 10 bases remained unmatched. Germline V gene sequence: CDR1 MGHRA, CDR2 YSYEKL. This CDR3 contains 17 residues. The CDR3 DNA follows: TGCGCCAGCAGCCAAGATCCCCAACAGGGGCCACACTATGGCTACACCTTC. This gives the protein CASSQDPQQGPHYGYTF.

The V gene is TRBV25-1, the J gene TRBJ1-2, with D possibly TRBD1 on 5 matching bases. The V and J ends lost 10 bases and 2 bases respectively, with 14 bases between them. Per germline, CDR1 MGHDK and CDR2 SYGVNS. The CDR3 is 13 amino acids. In DNA form, the CDR3 reads TGTGCCATCCCCACCCCAGGGAACTATGGCTACACCTTC. Amino acids: CAIPTPGNYGYTF.

The V call is TRBV29-1, the J call TRBJ1-1, with a tentative D call TRBD1 (6 bases). V lost 2 bases and J lost 1, with 8 bases in between. Germline V gives CDR1 SQVTM, CDR2 ANQGSEA. The CDR3 is made up of 13 amino acids. The CDR3 sequence: CSVEQGPNTEAFF. In DNA form, the CDR3 reads TGCAGCGTTGAACAGGGGCCGAACACTGAAGCTTTCTTT.

The chain couples TRBV14 to TRBJ1-1; D remains ambiguous. V shed 7 bases and J shed 7 bases, with 16 bases lying between them. The CDR3 consists of 13 residues. Germline CDR1 SGHDN, CDR2 FVKESK. The chain's CDR3 is CASKPEIRSEAFF. The CDR3 DNA sequence: TGTGCCAGCAAACCGGAGATTCGGAGTGAAGCTTTCTTT.

This CDR3 reads CASSRNTAPLHF. The CDR3 coding sequence is TGTGCCAGCAGTAGAAACACCGCACCCCTCCACTTT. The genes are TRBV27 and TRBJ1-6; no clear D gene. Trimming stripped 5 bases from V and 11 bases from J, with 10 bases between. From germline, CDR1 is MNHEY and CDR2 SMNVEV (reference sequence). The CDR3 runs 12 residues.

The V gene is TRBV7-8, the J gene TRBJ1-6; no reliable D call. Per germline, CDR1 SGHVS and CDR2 FQNEAQ. The V end was cut by 1 base, the J end by 9 bases, with 13 bases between. The CDR3 runs 15 residues. DNA for the CDR3: TGTGCCAGCAGCTTAGTAGGTAGGAGGGTTTCACCCCTCCACTTT. Its protein is CASSLVGRRVSPLHF. The full variable domain, rest sourced from reference TRBV7-8 and TRBJ1-6, is GAGVSQSPRYKVAKRGQDVALRCDPISGHVSLFWYQQALGQGPEFLTYFQNEAQLDKSGLPSDRFFAERPEGSVSTLKIQRTQQEDSAVYLCASSLVGRRVSPLHFGNGTRLTVT.

This clone was detected only a few times. In DNA form, the CDR3 reads TGTGCCAGCAGTACCACTTTGAACACTGAAGCTTTCTTT. Protein product: CASSTTLNTEAFF. The gene calls are TRBV12-3 or TRBV12-4 and TRBJ1-1; D unclear. Trimming left V 5 bases short and J 0 bases short, with 7 bases between. The CDR3 runs 13 residues.

The rearrangement joins TRBV5-1 to TRBJ1-5; 7 positions match TRBD1. V lost 4 bases and J lost 7; bases outside the gene matches: 11. CDR1 and CDR2 from the germline V gene are SGHRS and YFSETQ. The CDR3 spans 15 residues. CDR3 sequence: CASSPLGGSGQPQHF. The CDR3 DNA reads as TGCGCCAGCAGCCCTCTAGGGGGCTCGGGGCAGCCCCAGCATTTT.

The rearrangement links TRBV5-6 to TRBJ2-7, with TRBD2 identical over 7 bases. The CDR3 contains 16 residues. The V and J ends lost 2 bases and 6 bases, in that order; junction bases with no gene match: 14. Germline CDR1 is SGHDT and CDR2 is YYEEEE. Here the CDR3 reads CASSFLTPSGKGEQYF. The CDR3 DNA follows: TGTGCCAGCAGCTTCTTGACCCCCAGCGGGAAAGGCGAGCAGTACTTC.

The sample holds one count of this clone. The rearrangement joins TRBV6-5 to TRBJ1-5; perhaps TRBD1 as D (6 bases). V dropped 5 bases and J dropped 3 bases, with 11 bases sitting between them. This CDR3 has 14 amino acids. CDR1 is MNHEY, CDR2 SVGAGI, per germline. DNA of the CDR3: TGTGCCAGCAGTCACGACAGGTCCAATCAGCCCCAGCATTTT. Protein product: CASSHDRSNQPQHF.

Details on this clone: Other DNA variants within this sample encode the same CDR3. V and J are TRBV3-1 (or the pseudogene TRBV3-2) and TRBJ1-1; D remains ambiguous. The germline V gene encodes CDR1 LGHDT and CDR2 YNNKEL (reference sequence). The CDR3 extends over 14 amino acids. The germline V and J ends were trimmed by 0 bases and 0 bases, with 5 bases remaining between them. This CDR3 reads CASSQDTVNTEAFF. The DNA for the CDR3 is TGTGCCAGCAGCCAAGATACGGTGAACACTGAAGCTTTCTTT.

The chain joins TRBV28 to TRBJ1-1; 11 nucleotides agree with TRBD1. CDR1 MDHEN and CDR2 SYDVKM come from the germline V gene. This CDR3 contains 15 residues. V gave up 5 bases and J gave up 4 bases; unmatched junction bases: 6. The CDR3 is CASSLTGTGGTEAFF. The CDR3 coding sequence is TGTGCCAGCAGTCTCACCGGGACAGGGGGCACTGAAGCTTTCTTT.

This chain uses TRBV6-5 with TRBJ2-6; D not certain. Deletions cut 6 bases from V and 0 bases from J, with 3 bases between. Germline CDR1 is MNHEY and CDR2 is SVGAGI. The CDR3 runs 13 residues. The CDR3 protein is CASSISGANVLTF. The CDR3 coding sequence is TGTGCCAGCAGCATCTCTGGGGCCAACGTCCTGACTTTC.

The rearrangement links TRBV20-1 to TRBJ1-5; D uncertain. CDR1 and CDR2 (germline): DFQATT, SNEGSKA (reference sequence). With 3 bases removed from V and 0 bases from J, the gap between germline ends came to 18 bases. CDR3 length equals 17 residues. CDR3 coding DNA: TGCAGTGCTAGTTCGGTGGGCCAGGTTTTTAGCAATCAGCCCCAGCATTTT. Encoded protein: CSASSVGQVFSNQPQHF.

This clone was picked up many times. This rearrangement joins TRBV11-1 to TRBJ1-2, with D possibly being TRBD1 (5 bases). CDR1 is SGHAT and CDR2 is FQDESV in the germline V gene (reference sequence). This CDR3 is 12 amino acids long. Trimming pared 4 bases from V and 7 bases from J, leaving 10 bases between. This chain's CDR3 is CASSSEGRGYTF. The CDR3 bases are TGTGCCAGCAGCTCGGAGGGACGTGGCTACACCTTC. Combining the CDR3 with reference TRBV11-1 and TRBJ1-2 gives the whole variable domain EAEVAQSPRYKITEKSQAVAFWCDPISGHATLYWYRQILGQGPELLVQFQDESVVDDSQLPKDRFSAERLKGVDSTLKIQPAELGDSAMYLCASSSEGRGYTFGSGTRLTVV.

This chain connects TRBV11-3 to TRBJ2-6, with TRBD1 as a possible D gene (6 bases). V was pared by 5 bases and J by 2 bases, with 10 bases between. Germline V gene lookup returns CDR1 SGHNT and CDR2 YENEEA. This CDR3 is built from 15 residues. DNA of the CDR3: TGTGCCAGCAGCCAAGGGGGTACTGGGGCCAACGTCCTGACTTTC. Protein sequence: CASSQGGTGANVLTF.

About this clone itself: One end of the junction is discordant with germline, which a read error may explain. The chain uses TRBV20-1 and TRBJ1-2; a weak D match, TRBD1 (6 bases). The CDR3 extends over 11 amino acids. From germline, CDR1 is DFQATT and CDR2 SNEGSKA (reference sequence). This CDR3 reads CSARDSTGLAF. For the CDR3, the DNA is TGCAGTGCTAGAGATTCAACAGGGTTGGCCTTC.

This clone was observed a few times. The gene calls are TRBV18 and TRBJ2-6, with D maybe TRBD2 (6 bases). Trimming shortened V by 5 bases and J by 4 bases, and 12 bases separated the two germline ends. The CDR3 spans 15 residues. Per germline, CDR1 KGHSH and CDR2 LQKENI. As DNA, the CDR3 is TGTGCCAGCTCAACCTGGAGGGCAGGGGCCAACGTCCTGACTTTC. Translated: CASSTWRAGANVLTF.